The clone carrying this T cell receptor beta chain is a singleton in its sample. Germline-derived CDR1 and CDR2 are SGHTA and FQGTGA. V was clipped by 5 bases and J by 4 bases, with 18 bases between them. This CDR3 contains 16 residues. The sample belongs to a study of blood T cell repertoires in COVID-19. Study-level background: Whether acute or convalescent, the COVID-19 samples came from the United States, Italy and Spain. PBMCs, B-cell-depleted T cells, or T cells provided the cDNA or gDNA that made up the material.

In the original processing: Amplification with reference gene primers provided the estimates of nucleated cell counts. Only in-frame clones appear in the TCRdb table, and some are missing; sequencing was by immunoSEQ multiplex PCR. That table gives V, J and clone size, and the DNA gave D and trimming. The sample carries some 120,000 clones, around 83% recorded once. The specimen sequenced was peripheral blood. The V and J genes are TRBV7-3 and TRBJ2-1; D is perhaps TRBD1 (5 bases). This receptor was obtained from a man aged 65-85 years with acute or convalescent COVID-19. CDR3: CASSKQMTVNYNEQFF. The CDR3 nucleotides read TGTGCCAGCAGCAAACAAATGACAGTCAATTACAATGAGCAGTTCTTC.